In this sample, the clone carrying this TCR beta chain turned up a few times. Germline V CDR1 and CDR2: SGHTA, FQGNSA. Trimming removed 8 bases from V and 0 bases from J, with 14 bases in between. The CDR3 is 15 amino acids. This entry comes from a study of T-cell memory formation after mild COVID-19. From the 5' RACE reads, TCRdb called clonotypes with MiXCR, one entry per CDR3 protein. Here the sample spans 470,000 or so distinct CDR3 sequences, about 23% being singletons. The sequence was collected from an adult woman who had mild COVID-19 (a few samples of this study predate the infection). Cell type and time point are not known. Sequencing used PBMCs or a T cell subset sorted from them (not recorded which). The chain links TRBV7-2 to TRBJ1-5, with D hard to call. The CDR3 DNA sequence: TGTGCCAGCTGCGAGGACGGAAATAGCAATCAGCCCCAGCATTTT. Amino acids: CASCEDGNSNQPQHF.